The entry that follows covers one T cell receptor (beta chain) sequence. Its specificity is not known. The CDR3 extends over 12 amino acids. The trim removed 6 bases at V and 8 bases at J, leaving 4 bases unmatched. Germline V gives CDR1 ENHRY, CDR2 SYGVKD. The sample is drawn from a study of T cell responses to AZD1222 COVID-19 vaccine. Whole-study findings and limits: Without day 14 samples, only post-peak T cell repertoires were studied. There were mostly white British donors and more females than males, and clonal diversity was possibly underestimated. Variant regions that are unmutated are reportedly the target of nearly half of spike-specific TCRs. Spike-specific TCRs gained breadth and depth after people received two AZD1222 doses.

The repertoire was sequenced with immunoSEQ multiplex PCR; TCRdb's copy has only in-frame clones and lacks some. The sample yields 150,000 or so clones, about nine tenths seen once. The TCR comes from an adult in good health. V is TRBV10-3 and J is TRBJ1-5, with TRBD1 identical over 7 bases. Sequences were derived from peripheral blood, sampled on day 0 of MenACWY control vaccination. DNA for the CDR3: TGTGCCATCAGAGACAGGGACGAGCCCCAGCATTTT. Its protein is CAIRDRDEPQHF.